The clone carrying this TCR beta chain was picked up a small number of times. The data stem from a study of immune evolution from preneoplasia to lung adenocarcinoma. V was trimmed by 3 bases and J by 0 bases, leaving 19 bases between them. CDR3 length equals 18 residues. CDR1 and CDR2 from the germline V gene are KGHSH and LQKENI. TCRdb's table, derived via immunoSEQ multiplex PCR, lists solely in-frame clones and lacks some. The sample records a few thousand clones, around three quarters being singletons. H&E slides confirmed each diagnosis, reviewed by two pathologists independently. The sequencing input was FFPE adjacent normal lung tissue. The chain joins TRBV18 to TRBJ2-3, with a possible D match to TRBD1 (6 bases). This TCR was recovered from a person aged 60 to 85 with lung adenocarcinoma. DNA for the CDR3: TGTGCCAGCTCACCGATACCTCATTCGGGACAAAGCACAGATACGCAGTATTTT. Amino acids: CASSPIPHSGQSTDTQYF.